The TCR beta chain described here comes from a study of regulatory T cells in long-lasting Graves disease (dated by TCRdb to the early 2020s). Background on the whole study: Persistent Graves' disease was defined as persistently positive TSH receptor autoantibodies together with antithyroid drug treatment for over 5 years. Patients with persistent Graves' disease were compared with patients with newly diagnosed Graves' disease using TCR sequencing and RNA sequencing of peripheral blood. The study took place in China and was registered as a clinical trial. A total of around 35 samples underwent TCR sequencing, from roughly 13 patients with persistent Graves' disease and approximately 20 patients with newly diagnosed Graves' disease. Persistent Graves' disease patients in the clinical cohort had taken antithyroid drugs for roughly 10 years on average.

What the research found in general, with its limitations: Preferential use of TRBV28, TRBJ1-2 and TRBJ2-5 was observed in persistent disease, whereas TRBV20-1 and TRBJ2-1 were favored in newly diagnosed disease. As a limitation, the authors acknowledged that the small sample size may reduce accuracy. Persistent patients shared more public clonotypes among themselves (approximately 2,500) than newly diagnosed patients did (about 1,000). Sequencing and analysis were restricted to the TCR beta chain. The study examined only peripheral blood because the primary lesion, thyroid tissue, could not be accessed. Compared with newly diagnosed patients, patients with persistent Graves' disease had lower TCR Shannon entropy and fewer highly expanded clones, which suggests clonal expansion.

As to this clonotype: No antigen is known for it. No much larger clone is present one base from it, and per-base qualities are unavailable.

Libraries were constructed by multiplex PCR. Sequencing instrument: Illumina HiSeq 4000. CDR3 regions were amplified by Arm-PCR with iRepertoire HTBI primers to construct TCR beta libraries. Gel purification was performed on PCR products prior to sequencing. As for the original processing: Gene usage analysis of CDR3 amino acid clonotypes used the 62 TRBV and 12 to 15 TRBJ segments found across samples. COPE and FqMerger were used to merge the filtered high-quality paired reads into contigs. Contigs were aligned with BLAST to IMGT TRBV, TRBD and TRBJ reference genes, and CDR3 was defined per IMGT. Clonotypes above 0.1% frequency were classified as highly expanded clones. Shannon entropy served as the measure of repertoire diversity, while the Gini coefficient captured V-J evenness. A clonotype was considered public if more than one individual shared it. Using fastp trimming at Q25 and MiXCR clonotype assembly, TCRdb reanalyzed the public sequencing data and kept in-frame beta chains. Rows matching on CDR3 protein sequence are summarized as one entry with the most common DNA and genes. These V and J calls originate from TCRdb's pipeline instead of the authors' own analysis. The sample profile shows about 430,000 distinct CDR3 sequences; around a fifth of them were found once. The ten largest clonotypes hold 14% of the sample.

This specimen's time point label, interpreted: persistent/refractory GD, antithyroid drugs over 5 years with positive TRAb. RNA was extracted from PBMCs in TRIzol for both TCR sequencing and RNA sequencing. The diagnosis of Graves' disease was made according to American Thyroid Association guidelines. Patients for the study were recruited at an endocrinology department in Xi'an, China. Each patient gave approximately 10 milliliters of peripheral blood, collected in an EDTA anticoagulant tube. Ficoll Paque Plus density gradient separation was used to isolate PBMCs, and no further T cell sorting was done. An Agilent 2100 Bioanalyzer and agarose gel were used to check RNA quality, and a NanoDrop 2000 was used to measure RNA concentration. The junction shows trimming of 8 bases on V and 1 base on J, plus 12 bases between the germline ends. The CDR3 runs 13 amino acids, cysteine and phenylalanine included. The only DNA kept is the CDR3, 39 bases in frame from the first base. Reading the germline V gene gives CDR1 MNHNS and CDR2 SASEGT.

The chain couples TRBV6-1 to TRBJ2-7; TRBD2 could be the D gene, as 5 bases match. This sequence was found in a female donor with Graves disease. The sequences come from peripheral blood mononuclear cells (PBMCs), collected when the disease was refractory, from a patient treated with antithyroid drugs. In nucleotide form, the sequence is TGTGCCAGCTCCAACGGGGATTCCTACGAGCAGTACTTC. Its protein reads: CASSNGDSYEQYF.